Included here is one TCR beta chain sequence, with context. This sample was included in a study of blood T cell repertoires in COVID-19. The CDR3 is 15 amino acids. J was trimmed by 4 bases and V by 5 bases; bases with no gene match: 7. CDR1 is MDHEN and CDR2 is SYDVKM in the germline V gene. Only in-frame clones appear in the TCRdb table, and some are missing; sequencing was by immunoSEQ multiplex PCR. Of 200,000 to 250,000 clones listed, over 75% were seen once; the top ten hold 3% to 4%. The TCR comes from a woman between 18 and 30 years old in a cohort exposed to, infected with or recovered from COVID-19 (not recorded which). This chain connects TRBV28 to TRBJ2-5, with TRBD2 matching over 10 bases. Sample: PBMCs or T cells enriched from blood (not recorded which). CDR3 sequence: CASSLLGLAVETQYF. The DNA of the CDR3 is TGTGCCAGCAGTCTACTCGGACTAGCGGTAGAGACCCAGTACTTC.